The entry that follows covers one T cell receptor beta chain sequence. The antigen is undetermined. This sample was taken from a study of shared clonotypes between healthy human individuals. Study context: Donor composition was a couple of women and three men, aged 18 to 49. Overall study findings and caveats: The study drew on few donors, limiting represented genetic and exposure-history diversity. Researchers sampled only blood; tissue repertoires likely differ.

Germline V CDR1 and CDR2: SGHRS, YFSETQ. The V end was cut by 2 bases, the J end by 0 bases, with 15 bases between. The CDR3 covers 17 residues. DNA input for the unsorted PBMC replicate PCRs was around 0.3 ug, approximately 29,000 T cell genomes. TCRdb's table, derived via immunoSEQ multiplex PCR, lists solely in-frame clones and lacks some. The sample consists of some 470,000 clones, less than 80% of them appearing once. This TCR derives from a woman in her thirties or forties in good health. Some clones in this sample may be carry-over from other donors' samples. Sequenced material: PBMCs. The chain employs TRBV5-1 and TRBJ1-3; possibly TRBD1 for D (5 bases). In DNA, the CDR3 is TGCGCCAGCAGCTTTTCGTCGGACATCTCCTCTGGAAACACCATATATTTT. Its protein product is CASSFSSDISSGNTIYF.